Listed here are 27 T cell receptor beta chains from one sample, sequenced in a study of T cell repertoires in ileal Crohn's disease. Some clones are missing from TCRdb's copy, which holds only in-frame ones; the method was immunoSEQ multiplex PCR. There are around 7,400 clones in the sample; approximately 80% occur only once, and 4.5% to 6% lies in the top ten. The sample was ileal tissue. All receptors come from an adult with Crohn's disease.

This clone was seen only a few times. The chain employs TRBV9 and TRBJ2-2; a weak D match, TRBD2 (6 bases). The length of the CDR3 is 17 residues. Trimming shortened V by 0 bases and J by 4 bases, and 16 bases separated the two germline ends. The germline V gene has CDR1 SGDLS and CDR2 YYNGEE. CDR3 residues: CASSVGGGDPFTGELFF. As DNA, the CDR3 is TGTGCCAGCAGCGTAGGGGGCGGGGATCCCTTCACCGGGGAGCTGTTTTTT.

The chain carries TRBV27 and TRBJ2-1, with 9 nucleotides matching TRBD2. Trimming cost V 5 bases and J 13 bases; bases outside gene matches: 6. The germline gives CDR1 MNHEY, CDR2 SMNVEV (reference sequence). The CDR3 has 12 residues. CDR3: CASSHPLAGQFF. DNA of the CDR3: TGTGCCAGCAGTCATCCTCTAGCGGGACAGTTCTTC.

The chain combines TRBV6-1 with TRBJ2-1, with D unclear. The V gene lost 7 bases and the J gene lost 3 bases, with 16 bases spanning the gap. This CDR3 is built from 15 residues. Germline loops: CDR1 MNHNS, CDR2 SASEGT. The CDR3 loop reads CASTHRLVGYNEQFF. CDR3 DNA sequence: TGTGCCAGCACCCATCGGCTAGTTGGCTACAATGAGCAGTTCTTC.

For the CDR3, the DNA is TGTGCCAGCAGCCCTTGGGGAGAGTACAATGAGCAGTTCTTC. It translates to CASSPWGEYNEQFF. The rearrangement joins TRBV6-1 to TRBJ2-1; TRBD2 might be the D (5 bases). This CDR3 has 14 residues. The V end was cut by 6 bases, the J end by 4 bases, with 13 bases between. The germline V gene has CDR1 MNHNS and CDR2 SASEGT.

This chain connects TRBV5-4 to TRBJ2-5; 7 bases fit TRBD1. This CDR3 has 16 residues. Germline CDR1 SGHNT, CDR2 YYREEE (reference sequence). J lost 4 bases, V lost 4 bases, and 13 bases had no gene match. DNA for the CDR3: TGTGCCAGCAGCGCGCTCCGGGACAGCCGAGGAGAGACCCAGTACTTC. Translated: CASSALRDSRGETQYF.

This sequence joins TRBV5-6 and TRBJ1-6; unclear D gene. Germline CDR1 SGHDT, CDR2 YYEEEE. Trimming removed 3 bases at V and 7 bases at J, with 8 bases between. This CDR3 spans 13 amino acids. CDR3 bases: TGTGCCAGCAGCTCGCGGCCCAATTCACCCCTCCACTTT. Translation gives CASSSRPNSPLHF.

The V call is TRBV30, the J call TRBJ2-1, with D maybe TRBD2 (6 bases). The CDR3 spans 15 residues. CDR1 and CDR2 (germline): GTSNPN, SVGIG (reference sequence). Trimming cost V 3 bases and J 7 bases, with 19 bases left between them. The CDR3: CAWRGLGAEGNEQFF. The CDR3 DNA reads TGTGCCTGGAGGGGACTGGGCGCGGAGGGGAATGAGCAGTTCTTC.

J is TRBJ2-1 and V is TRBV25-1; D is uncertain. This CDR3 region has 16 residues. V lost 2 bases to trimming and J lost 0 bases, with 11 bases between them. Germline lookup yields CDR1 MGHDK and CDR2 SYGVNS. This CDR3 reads CASSERIEFSYNEQFF. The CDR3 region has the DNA TGTGCCAGCAGTGAAAGAATCGAGTTCTCCTACAATGAGCAGTTCTTC. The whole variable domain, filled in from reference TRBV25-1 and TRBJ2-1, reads EADIYQTPRYLVIGTGKKITLECSQTMGHDKMYWYQQDPGMELHLIHYSYGVNSTEKGDLSSESTVSRIRTEHFPLTLESARPSHTSQYLCASSERIEFSYNEQFFGPGTRLTVL.

The CDR3 DNA reads TGTGCCAGTACCTCTACAGGGGAGAACCAAGAGACCCAGTACTTC. Its translation is CASTSTGENQETQYF. V and J are TRBV19 and TRBJ2-5; 7 positions agree with TRBD1. This CDR3 spans 15 amino acids. The junction had 8 bases not matched to a gene; V was cut back by 7 bases and J by 0 bases. Germline CDR1 is LNHDA and CDR2 is SQIVND (reference sequence).

The CDR3 DNA follows: TGTGCCAGCGGTTCCAGTCGAACTGAAGCTTTCTTT. The encoded protein is CASGSSRTEAFF. The chain carries TRBV25-1 and TRBJ1-1; D is unclear. Trimming removed 8 bases from V and 5 bases from J, with 12 bases in between. The CDR3 runs 12 residues. CDR1 is MGHDK and CDR2 is SYGVNS in the germline V gene.

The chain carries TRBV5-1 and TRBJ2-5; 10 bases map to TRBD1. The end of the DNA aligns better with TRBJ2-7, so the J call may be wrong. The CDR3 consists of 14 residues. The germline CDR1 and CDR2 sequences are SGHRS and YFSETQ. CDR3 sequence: CASSSGQGGYEQYF. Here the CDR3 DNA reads TGCGCCAGCAGCTCCGGACAGGGGGGATACGAGCAGTACTTC.

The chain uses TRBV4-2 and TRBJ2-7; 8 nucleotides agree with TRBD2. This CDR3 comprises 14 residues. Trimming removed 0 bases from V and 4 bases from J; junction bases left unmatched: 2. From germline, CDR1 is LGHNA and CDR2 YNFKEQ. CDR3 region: CASSQDPGGYEQYF. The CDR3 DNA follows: TGTGCCAGCAGCCAAGATCCGGGAGGGTACGAGCAGTACTTC.

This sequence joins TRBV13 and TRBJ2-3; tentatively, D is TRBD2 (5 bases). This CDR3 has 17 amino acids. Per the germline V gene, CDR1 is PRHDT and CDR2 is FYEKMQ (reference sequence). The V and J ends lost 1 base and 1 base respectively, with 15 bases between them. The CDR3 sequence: CASSLEEGRRGTDTQYF. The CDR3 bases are TGTGCCAGCAGCTTAGAGGAAGGGAGAAGGGGCACAGATACGCAGTATTTT.

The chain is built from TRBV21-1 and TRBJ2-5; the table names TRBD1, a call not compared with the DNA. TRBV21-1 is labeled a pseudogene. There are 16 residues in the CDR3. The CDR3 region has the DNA TGTGCCAGCAGCAAAGACCCCGGGACAGGACAAGAGACCCAGTACTTC. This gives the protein CASSKDPGTGQETQYF.

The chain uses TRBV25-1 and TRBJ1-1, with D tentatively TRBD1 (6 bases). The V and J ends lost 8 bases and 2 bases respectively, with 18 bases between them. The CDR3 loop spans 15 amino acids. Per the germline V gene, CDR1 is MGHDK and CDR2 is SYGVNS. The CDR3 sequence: CASDPGGGPNTEAFF. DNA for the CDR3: TGTGCCAGCGACCCTGGGGGGGGGCCTAACACTGAAGCTTTCTTT. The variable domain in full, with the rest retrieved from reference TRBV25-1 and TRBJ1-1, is EADIYQTPRYLVIGTGKKITLECSQTMGHDKMYWYQQDPGMELHLIHYSYGVNSTEKGDLSSESTVSRIRTEHFPLTLESARPSHTSQYLCASDPGGGPNTEAFFGQGTRLTVV.

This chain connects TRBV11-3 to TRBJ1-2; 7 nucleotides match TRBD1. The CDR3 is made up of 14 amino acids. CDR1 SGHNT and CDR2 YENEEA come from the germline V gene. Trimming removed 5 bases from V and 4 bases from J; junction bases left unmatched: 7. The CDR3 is CASSPGTATYGYTF. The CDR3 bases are TGTGCCAGCAGCCCCGGGACAGCCACCTATGGCTACACCTTC.

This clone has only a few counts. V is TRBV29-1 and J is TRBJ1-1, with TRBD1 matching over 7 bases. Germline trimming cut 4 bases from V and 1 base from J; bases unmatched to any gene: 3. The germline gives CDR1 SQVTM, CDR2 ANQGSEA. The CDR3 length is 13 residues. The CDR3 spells CSVGQGENTEAFF. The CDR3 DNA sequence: TGCAGCGTTGGACAGGGAGAGAACACTGAAGCTTTCTTT.

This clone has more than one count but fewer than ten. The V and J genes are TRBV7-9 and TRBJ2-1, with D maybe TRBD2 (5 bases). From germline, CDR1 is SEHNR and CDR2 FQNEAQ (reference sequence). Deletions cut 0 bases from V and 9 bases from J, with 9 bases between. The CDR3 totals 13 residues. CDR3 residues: CASSLAGSVEQFF. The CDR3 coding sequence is TGTGCCAGCAGCTTAGCGGGGAGCGTTGAGCAGTTCTTC.

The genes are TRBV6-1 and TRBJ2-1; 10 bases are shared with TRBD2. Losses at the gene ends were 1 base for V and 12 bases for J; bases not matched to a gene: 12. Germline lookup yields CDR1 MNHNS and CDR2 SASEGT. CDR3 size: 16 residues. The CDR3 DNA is TGTGCCAGCAGTGAAGGATTAGCGGGAGGAAACGCCCTGCAGTTCTTC. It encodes CASSEGLAGGNALQFF.

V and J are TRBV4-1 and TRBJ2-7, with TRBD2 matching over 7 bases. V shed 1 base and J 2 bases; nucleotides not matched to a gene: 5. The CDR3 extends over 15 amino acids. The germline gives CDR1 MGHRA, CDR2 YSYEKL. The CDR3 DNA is TGCGCCAGCAGCCAAGGATCTGCGGGGGCCTACGAGCAGTACTTC. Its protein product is CASSQGSAGAYEQYF.

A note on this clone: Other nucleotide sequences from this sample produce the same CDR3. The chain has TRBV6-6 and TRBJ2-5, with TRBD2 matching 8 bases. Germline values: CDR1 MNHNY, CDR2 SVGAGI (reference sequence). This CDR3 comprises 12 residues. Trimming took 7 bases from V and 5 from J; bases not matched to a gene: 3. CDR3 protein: CASTGREETQYF. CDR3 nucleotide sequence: TGTGCCAGCACCGGGAGGGAGGAGACCCAGTACTTC.

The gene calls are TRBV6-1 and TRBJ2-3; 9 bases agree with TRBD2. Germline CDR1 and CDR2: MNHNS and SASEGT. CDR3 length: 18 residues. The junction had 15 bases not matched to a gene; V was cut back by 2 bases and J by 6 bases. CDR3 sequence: CASSEPGLATPKHDTQYF. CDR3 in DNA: TGTGCCAGCAGTGAACCGGGACTAGCAACTCCCAAGCACGATACGCAGTATTTT.

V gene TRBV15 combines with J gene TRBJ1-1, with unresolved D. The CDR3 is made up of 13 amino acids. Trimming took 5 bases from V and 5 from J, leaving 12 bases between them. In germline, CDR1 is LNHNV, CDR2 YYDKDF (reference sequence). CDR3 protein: CATSLGWRTEAFF. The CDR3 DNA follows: TGTGCCACCAGCCTCGGGTGGAGGACTGAAGCTTTCTTT.

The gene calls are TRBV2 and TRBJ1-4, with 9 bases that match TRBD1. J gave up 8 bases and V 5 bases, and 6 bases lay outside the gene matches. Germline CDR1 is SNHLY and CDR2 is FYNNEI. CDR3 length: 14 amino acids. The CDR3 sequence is CASSWGQGVEKLFF. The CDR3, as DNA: TGTGCCAGCAGTTGGGGACAGGGAGTGGAAAAACTGTTTTTT. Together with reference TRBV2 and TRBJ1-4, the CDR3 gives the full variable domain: EPEVTQTPSHQVTQMGQEVILRCVPISNHLYFYWYRQILGQKVEFLVSFYNNEISEKSEIFDDQFSVERPDGSNFTLKIRSTKLEDSAMYFCASSWGQGVEKLFFGSGTQLSVL.

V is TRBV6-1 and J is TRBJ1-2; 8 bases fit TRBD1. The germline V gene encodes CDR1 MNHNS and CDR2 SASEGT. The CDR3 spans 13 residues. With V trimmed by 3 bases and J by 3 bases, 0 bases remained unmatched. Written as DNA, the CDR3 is TGTGCCAGCAGTGACAGGGGGCACTATGGCTACACCTTC. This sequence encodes CASSDRGHYGYTF.

Written as DNA, the CDR3 is TGTGCCAGCTCACCACCGGCTAGCGGGAGGAACACCGGGGAGCTGTTTTTT. It encodes CASSPPASGRNTGELFF. The rearrangement joins TRBV18 to TRBJ2-2; TRBD2 aligns across 10 bases. Germline values: CDR1 KGHSH, CDR2 LQKENI. CDR3 size: 17 residues. V lost 0 bases to trimming and J lost 1 base; unmatched junction nucleotides: 2.

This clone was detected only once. This chain's CDR3 is CASRTGEGEQYF. Written as DNA, the CDR3 is TGTGCCAGCAGGACAGGGGAGGGCGAGCAGTACTTC. The chain uses TRBV6-5 and TRBJ2-5; a weak D match, TRBD1 (8 bases). The DNA end lines up better with TRBJ2-7; the J call may be wrong. This CDR3 region has 12 residues. The germline CDR1 and CDR2 sequences are MNHEY and SVGAGI.